This entry lists 9 T cell receptor beta chains sequenced from one sample in a study of cytotoxic CD8 clonotypes in ibrutinib-treated CLL (dated by TCRdb to about 2021). Libraries were made using the immunoSEQ multiplex PCR assay. TCRdb stores this immuneACCESS table with in-frame sequences only. Part of the clones is absent; in the studies checked, under half of the shortfall reflects unresolved V genes, and no reason is known for the rest. In all, the sample holds approximately 17,000 clones, and 65% to 70% of those were seen once. Over 15% of the sample lies in the top ten. This specimen was PBMCs, taken before ibrutinib treatment. The receptors here all came from a human donor with chronic lymphocytic leukemia.

J is TRBJ1-1 and V is TRBV9; no clear D. This CDR3 has 14 residues. V was pared by 3 bases and J by 5 bases, with 14 bases between. CDR1 is SGDLS, CDR2 YYNGEE, per germline. The CDR3 nucleotides are TGTGCCAGCAGCGATACGACAAAAACGACTGAAGCTTTCTTT. This translates into CASSDTTKTTEAFF.

This sequence joins TRBV6-5 and TRBJ1-1, with 7 positions matching TRBD1. CDR3 size: 14 residues. V trimming: 2 bases; J trimming: 4 bases; junction bases outside the gene matches: 4. Germline CDR1 is MNHEY and CDR2 is SVGAGI. CDR3 sequence reads: CASSYRDRTTEAFF. DNA of the CDR3: TGTGCCAGCAGTTACCGGGACAGAACCACTGAAGCTTTCTTT.

The chain uses TRBV7-2 and TRBJ2-4; D is unresolved. V lost 2 bases to trimming and J lost 0 bases, with 8 bases between them. The CDR3 extends over 15 amino acids. Germline lookup yields CDR1 SGHTA and CDR2 FQGNSA. The CDR3 bases are TGTGCCAGCAGCTTAATCGGTACAGCCAAAAACATTCAGTACTTC. Encoded protein: CASSLIGTAKNIQYF.

This clone was counted a few times. The chain uses TRBV5-1 and TRBJ2-5; tentatively, D is TRBD1 (5 bases). This CDR3 has 13 amino acids. Germline V gene sequence: CDR1 SGHRS, CDR2 YFSETQ. Trimming cost V 5 bases and J 0 bases, with 8 bases left between them. This CDR3 reads CASRVGHQETQYF. The CDR3 DNA reads TGCGCCAGCAGGGTGGGGCACCAAGAGACCCAGTACTTC.

V gene TRBV25-1 combines with J gene TRBJ2-7, with 8 bases aligning to TRBD1. The V gene end was trimmed by 6 bases and the J gene end by 3 bases; junction bases not matched to a gene: 10. Per the germline V gene, CDR1 is MGHDK and CDR2 is SYGVNS. The length of the CDR3 is 15 residues. The CDR3 DNA reads as TGTGCCAGCAGCCCCTCCAACAGGGGGGACTACGAGCAGTACTTC. Encoded protein: CASSPSNRGDYEQYF.

V usage is TRBV7-2 and J usage is TRBJ2-3; no clear D gene. V was trimmed by 4 bases and J by 2 bases, leaving 7 bases between them. Per germline, CDR1 SGHTA and CDR2 FQGNSA. The CDR3 length is 13 residues. Written as DNA, the CDR3 is TGTGCCAGCAGCTCCAGATACACAGATACGCAGTATTTT. It translates to CASSSRYTDTQYF.

The V call is TRBV5-5, the J call TRBJ1-1; TRBD1 agrees at 9 bases. The germline V gene has CDR1 SGHKS and CDR2 YYEKEE (reference sequence). There are 18 residues in the CDR3. J lost 4 bases, V lost 4 bases, and 17 bases had no gene match. The CDR3 coding sequence is TGTGCCAGCAGCCTGCAGGACAGGGGAGACCCCCGAGGCACTGAAGCTTTCTTT. Protein sequence: CASSLQDRGDPRGTEAFF. The full variable domain, with the rest looked up from reference TRBV5-5 and TRBJ1-1, is DAGVTQSPTHLIKTRGQQVTLRCSPISGHKSVSWYQQVLGQGPQFIFQYYEKEERGRGNFPDRFSARQFPNYSSELNVNALLLGDSALYLCASSLQDRGDPRGTEAFFGQGTRLTVV.

About this clone: This CDR3 is also generated by other DNA sequences in the sample. The J gene is TRBJ2-7, the V gene TRBV12-5, with 12 positions matching TRBD2. V gave up 1 base and J gave up 0 bases; unmatched junction bases: 10. Germline V gene lookup returns CDR1 LGHNT and CDR2 FRNRAP. CDR3 size: 19 residues. In DNA, the CDR3 is TGTGCTAGTGGTTTGGACCGCGTAGGACTAGCGGGGACCTCCTACGAGCAGTACTTC. This translates into CASGLDRVGLAGTSYEQYF.

The gene calls are TRBV5-1 and TRBJ1-4; TRBD1 might be the D (5 bases). Germline V gene lookup returns CDR1 SGHRS and CDR2 YFSETQ. Deletions cut 0 bases from V and 5 bases from J, with 11 bases between. CDR3 length equals 15 residues. The CDR3 DNA reads as TGCGCCAGCAGCTTGGGGGGCCAGGTGAATGAAAAACTGTTTTTT. Residues: CASSLGGQVNEKLFF. Filled out from reference TRBV5-1 and TRBJ1-4, the complete variable domain reads KAGVTQTPRYLIKTRGQQVTLSCSPISGHRSVSWYQQTPGQGLQFLFEYFSETQRNKGNFPGRFSGRQFSNSRSEMNVSTLELGDSALYLCASSLGGQVNEKLFFGSGTQLSVL.